This T cell receptor (beta chain) was sequenced for a study of response to subunit inactivated influenza vaccine (dated by TCRdb to 2017 to 2018). Study-wide context: The study used deep quantitative T cell receptor repertoire profiling to track responses to a trivalent subunit inactivated influenza vaccine. What the study reported, not specific to this receptor: The authors suggested that each seasonal influenza vaccination may recruit only a limited number of new T cells.

In this sample, this clonotype turned up many times. There is no known antigen for this receptor. Within one base of it there is no much larger clone, and no base qualities were kept. Library preparation was by RT-PCR. The sequencing machine was an Illumina HiSeq 2500. TCRdb ran its own pipeline on the public reads, namely fastp trimming at Q25 and MiXCR clone calling, and kept in-frame beta chains. Rows with one shared CDR3 protein collapse into an entry with the most common genes and DNA. The sample table records 500,000 to 750,000 distinct CDR3 sequences; about 15% of these occur just once. 11% of the sample rests with the top ten. CDR3 length: 17 amino acids, cysteine to phenylalanine. The entry retains the CDR3 DNA only, 51 bases that are in frame from base 1. The germline V gene gives CDR1 as SGHVT and CDR2 as SQSDAQ. V gives up 6 bases and J gives up 0 bases, and the segment between their germline ends measures 17 bases.

This receptor was identified in a man aged 45 to 65 who received an inactivated influenza vaccine. Donor details come from another sample of the same person, matched by shared clones. The material was PBMCs from blood, obtained 12 days after vaccination. In this chain, TRBV7-4 is recombined with TRBJ2-2; the D segment cannot be called with confidence. The CDR3 reads CASSSGGFRPNTGELFF. The DNA sequence is as follows: TGTGCCAGCAGTTCCGGTGGGTTCAGGCCGAACACCGGGGAGCTGTTTTTT. The full variable domain, with segments outside the CDR3 supplied by the reference TRBV7-4 and TRBJ2-2 proteins, appears as GAGVSQSPRYKVAKRGRDVALRCDSISGHVTLYWYRQTLGQGSEVLTYSQSDAQRDKSGRPSGRFSAERPERSVSTLKIQRTEQGDSAVYLCASSSGGFRPNTGELFFGEGSRLTVL.